This T cell receptor (beta chain) derives from a study of molecular identifiers for immune sequencing clone quantification. Germline CDR1 DFQATT, CDR2 SNEGSKA (reference sequence). The length of the CDR3 is 14 residues. Trimming took off 4 bases at V and 0 bases at J, with 13 bases between the two ends. At least ten counts were recorded for this clonotype. In TCRdb, the PCR reads were re-called with MiXCR into one record per CDR3 protein. This table has 37,000 or so distinct CDR3 sequences, 24% appearing once. The V and J genes are TRBV20-1 and TRBJ2-7; D gene unclear. The sample consisted of naive CD8+ T cells from blood, with Jurkat cell RNA spiked in. Subset of the sample: FACS-sorted CD8+CD4-CCR7+CD45RA+ naive T cells. The source of this sequence is a human donor in good health. Some libraries in this study had Jurkat cell RNA spiked in. The DNA for the CDR3 is TGCAGTGCTAACCCTCTCCACGCCTCCTACGAGCAGTACTTC. Translating it yields CSANPLHASYEQYF.